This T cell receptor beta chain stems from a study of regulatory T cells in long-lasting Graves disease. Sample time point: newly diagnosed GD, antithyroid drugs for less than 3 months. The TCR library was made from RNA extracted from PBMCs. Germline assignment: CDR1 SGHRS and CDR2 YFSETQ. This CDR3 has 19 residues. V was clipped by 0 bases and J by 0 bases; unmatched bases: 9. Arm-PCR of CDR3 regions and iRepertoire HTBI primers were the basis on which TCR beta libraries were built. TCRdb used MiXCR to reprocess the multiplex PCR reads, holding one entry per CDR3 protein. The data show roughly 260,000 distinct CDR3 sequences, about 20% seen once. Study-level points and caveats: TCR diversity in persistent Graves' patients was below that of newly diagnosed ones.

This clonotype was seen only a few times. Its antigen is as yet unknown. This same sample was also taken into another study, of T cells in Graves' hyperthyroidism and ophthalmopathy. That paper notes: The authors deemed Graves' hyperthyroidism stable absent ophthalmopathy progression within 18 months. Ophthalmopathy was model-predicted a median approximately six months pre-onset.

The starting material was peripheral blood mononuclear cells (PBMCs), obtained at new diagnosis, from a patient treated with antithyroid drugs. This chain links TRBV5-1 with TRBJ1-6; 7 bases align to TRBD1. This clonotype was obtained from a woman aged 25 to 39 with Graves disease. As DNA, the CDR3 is TGCGCCAGCAGCTTGGGGGGGACAGTACGGAGCTCCTATAATTCACCCCTCCACTTT. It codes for CASSLGGTVRSSYNSPLHF.